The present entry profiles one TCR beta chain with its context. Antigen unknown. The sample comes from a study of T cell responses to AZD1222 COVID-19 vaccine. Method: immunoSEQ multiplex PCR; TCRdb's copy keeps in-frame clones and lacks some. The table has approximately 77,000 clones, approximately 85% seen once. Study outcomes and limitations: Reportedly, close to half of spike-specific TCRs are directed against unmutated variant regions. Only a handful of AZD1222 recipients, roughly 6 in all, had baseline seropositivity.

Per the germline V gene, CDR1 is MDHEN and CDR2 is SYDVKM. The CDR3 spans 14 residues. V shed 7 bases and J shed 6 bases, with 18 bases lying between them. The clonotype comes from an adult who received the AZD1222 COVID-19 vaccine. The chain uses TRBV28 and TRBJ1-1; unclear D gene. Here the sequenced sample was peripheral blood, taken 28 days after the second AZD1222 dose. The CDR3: CASTNLRRSPEAFF. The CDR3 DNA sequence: TGTGCCAGCACCAATTTGCGACGGTCTCCTGAAGCTTTCTTT. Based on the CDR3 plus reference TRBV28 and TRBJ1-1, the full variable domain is DVKVTQSSRYLVKRTGEKVFLECVQDMDHENMFWYRQDPGLGLRLIYFSYDVKMKEKGDIPEGYSVSREKKERFSLILESASTNQTSMYLCASTNLRRSPEAFFGQGTRLTVV.